These 3 T cell receptor beta chains were sequenced from one sample in a study of blood T cell repertoires in COVID-19. Clones were read by immunoSEQ multiplex PCR, and TCRdb kept only the in-frame ones, dropping some. In the table there are roughly 79,000 clones, around 90% of which are singletons. Material: peripheral blood. The receptors here all came from a man aged 50 or older with active COVID-19.

This chain uses TRBV4-3 with TRBJ2-7; the D is unclear. The CDR3 consists of 14 residues. Per the germline V gene, CDR1 is LGHNA and CDR2 is YSLEER. The germline V and J ends were trimmed by 0 bases and 2 bases, with 8 bases remaining between them. CDR3 nucleotide sequence: TGCGCCAGCAGCCAAGATAGCCTAGCCTACGAGCAGTACTTC. Translating it yields CASSQDSLAYEQYF.

The chain is built from TRBV2 and TRBJ1-1, with 8 bases that match TRBD1. CDR3 length equals 15 residues. V was pared by 6 bases and J by 4 bases, with 10 bases of the junction left unmatched. CDR1 and CDR2 (germline): SNHLY, FYNNEI. The CDR3 bases are TGTGCCAGCAGAAGGACAGGGCTATATTTCACTGAAGCTTTCTTT. Residues: CASRRTGLYFTEAFF. The whole variable domain, remainder taken from reference TRBV2 and TRBJ1-1, is EPEVTQTPSHQVTQMGQEVILRCVPISNHLYFYWYRQILGQKVEFLVSFYNNEISEKSEIFDDQFSVERPDGSNFTLKIRSTKLEDSAMYFCASRRTGLYFTEAFFGQGTRLTVV.

J is TRBJ2-7 and V is TRBV21-1; TRBD1, as called in the table, went unchecked against the DNA. TRBV21-1 is a pseudogene segment. There are 20 residues in the CDR3. The CDR3 reads CASSKGDRGSSGNRSYEQYF. In nucleotides, the CDR3 is TGTGCCAGCAGCAAAGGGGACAGGGGGTCTAGCGGAAACCGCTCCTACGAGCAGTACTTC.